These 16 T cell receptor beta chains came from one sample sequenced in a study of T-cell memory formation after mild COVID-19. A single record per CDR3 protein comes from TCRdb applying MiXCR to the 5' RACE reads. In the table there are 430,000 or so distinct CDR3 sequences, approximately 25% of which are singletons. The sample consisted of PBMCs or a T cell subset sorted from them (not recorded which). Every receptor here comes from an adult woman who had mild COVID-19 (a few samples of this study predate the infection). Cell type and time point are not known.

The chain couples TRBV6-5 to TRBJ1-4; 7 nucleotides match TRBD1. The CDR3 consists of 15 residues. The ends lost 4 bases at V and 6 bases at J; junction bases unmatched: 8. The germline V gene encodes CDR1 MNHEY and CDR2 SVGAGI. The CDR3 DNA is TGTGCCAGCAGTTGGGGACAGCCCACATATGAAAAACTGTTTTTT. This codes for CASSWGQPTYEKLFF.

This clonotype occurred a few times. The chain has TRBV5-8 and TRBJ1-2; D not resolved. Germline loops: CDR1 SGHTS, CDR2 YDEGEE. The CDR3 has 10 residues. The V gene lost 0 bases and the J gene lost 10 bases, with 4 bases spanning the gap. The CDR3 bases are TGTGCCAGCAGCTTGGGTGCCTACACCTTC. This translates into CASSLGAYTF.

This clonotype was counted a few times. V gene TRBV24-1 combines with J gene TRBJ2-1; 10 bases line up with TRBD2. Germline V gene data show CDR1 as KGHDR and CDR2 as SFDVKD. The CDR3 is 20 amino acids. V was pared by 1 base and J by 4 bases, with 15 bases of the junction left unmatched. The CDR3 nucleotides are TGTGCCACCAGTGATTTCCCCGGACTAGCGGACTACGGTAAATACAATGAGCAGTTCTTC. This encodes CATSDFPGLADYGKYNEQFF.

The chain employs TRBV4-2 and TRBJ2-2; D ambiguous. CDR1 is LGHNA, CDR2 YNFKEQ, per germline. V was cut by 3 bases and J by 6 bases, with 8 bases left in between. There are 13 residues in the CDR3. CDR3 in DNA: TGTGCCAGCAGCCAGGATAGTCCCGGGGAGCTGTTTTTT. This encodes CASSQDSPGELFF.

This clonotype was seen repeatedly, ten times or more. CDR3 in amino acids: CASSWTAGGITDTQYF. The CDR3 DNA reads TGTGCCAGCAGCTGGACAGCGGGGGGGATCACAGATACGCAGTATTTT. The chain uses TRBV7-8 and TRBJ2-3; the match to TRBD2 covers 10 bases. CDR1 and CDR2 (germline): SGHVS, FQNEAQ. CDR3 length: 16 amino acids. The junction had 6 bases not matched to a gene; V was cut back by 4 bases and J by 2 bases.

The CDR3 spells CASSYFRASTYEQYF. CDR3 coding DNA: TGTGCCAGCAGTTACTTCCGGGCCTCTACCTACGAGCAGTACTTC. The chain uses TRBV6-5 and TRBJ2-7; no clear D gene. V dropped 1 base and J dropped 2 bases, with 12 bases sitting between them. In germline, CDR1 is MNHEY, CDR2 SVGAGI. The CDR3 consists of 15 residues.

This clonotype has only a few counts. CDR3 residues: CASSARLAGEQFF. The CDR3 DNA reads as TGTGCCAGCAGCGCGAGACTAGCGGGGGAGCAGTTCTTC. J is TRBJ2-1 and V is TRBV7-6, with TRBD2 matching over 11 bases. The V and J ends lost 5 bases and 10 bases, in that order; junction bases with no gene match: 4. Germline CDR1 is SGHVS and CDR2 is FNYEAQ. The CDR3 is made up of 13 amino acids.

This chain uses TRBV6-1 with TRBJ2-7; weak D call: TRBD2 (5 bases). The ends were cut back, 4 bases at V and 3 bases at J, with 13 bases in the middle. Germline CDR1 is MNHNS and CDR2 is SASEGT. The CDR3 has 14 amino acids. The CDR3 spells CASSVTGMLYEQYF. The DNA of the CDR3 is TGTGCCAGCAGTGTTACCGGGATGCTCTACGAGCAGTACTTC.

This clonotype was seen only a few times. The gene calls are TRBV6-5 and TRBJ1-6; D is uncertain. Looked up from germline, CDR1 is MNHEY and CDR2 is SVGAGI. This CDR3 is built from 13 residues. The V end was cut by 2 bases, the J end by 12 bases, with 11 bases between. The CDR3 DNA sequence: TGTGCCAGCAGTTACCATAGTAGCCAACCCCTCCACTTT. It specifies CASSYHSSQPLHF.

This rearrangement joins TRBV12-3 or TRBV12-4 to TRBJ2-7; 9 bases agree with TRBD1. Germline trimming cut 5 bases from V and 3 bases from J; bases unmatched to any gene: 5. The CDR3 covers 14 residues. This CDR3 is CASSGTGPLYEQYF. The CDR3 DNA reads as TGTGCCAGCAGTGGGACAGGGCCTCTCTACGAGCAGTACTTC.

Regarding this clonotype: The CDR3 does not end in the conserved phenylalanine or tryptophan, so this is likely a read error. The genes are TRBV7-9 and TRBJ2-7; 7 bases match TRBD1. This CDR3 contains 18 residues. Looked up from germline, CDR1 is SEHNR and CDR2 is FQNEAQ (reference sequence). In DNA form, the CDR3 reads TGTGACAGCAGCGGACCTTGGACAGGTCCCTTCAGCTCCTACGAGCAGTACTTA. Its translation: CDSSGPWTGPFSSYEQYL.

This clonotype came up many times. The genes are TRBV5-1 and TRBJ1-1; 9 bases are shared with TRBD1. V dropped 4 bases and J dropped 5; count of bases not matched to a gene: 6. CDR1 and CDR2 from the germline V gene are SGHRS and YFSETQ. There are 14 residues in the CDR3. The CDR3 region has the DNA TGCGCCAGCAGCCCCGGGACAGGGACAACTGAAGCTTTCTTT. Its translation is CASSPGTGTTEAFF.

There are a few counts of this clonotype. This chain joins TRBV20-1 and TRBJ2-5; D possibly corresponds to TRBD1 (5 bases). V gave up 3 bases and J gave up 11 bases, with 16 bases separating them. CDR1 and CDR2 (germline): DFQATT, SNEGSKA (reference sequence). CDR3 size: 12 residues. The CDR3: CSAREQDRSQYF. The CDR3, as DNA: TGCAGTGCTAGGGAACAGGATAGGTCGCAGTACTTC.

This clonotype occurred a few times. This chain joins TRBV20-1 and TRBJ1-1, with D maybe TRBD1 (5 bases). CDR3 length: 13 amino acids. Germline CDR1 reads DFQATT; CDR2 reads SNEGSKA (reference sequence). V lost 4 bases and J 1 base, leaving 10 bases between the germline ends. The CDR3 DNA reads as TGCAGTGCTACAAACGGGGGGAACACTGAAGCTTTCTTT. This codes for CSATNGGNTEAFF.

The genes are TRBV6-1 and TRBJ2-7; the D is unclear. V was clipped by 3 bases and J by 4 bases, with 16 bases between them. Looked up from germline, CDR1 is MNHNS and CDR2 is SASEGT. This CDR3 contains 15 residues. CDR3 DNA: TGTGCCAGCAGTGATGCCCCTTCTTATGAGTACGAGCAGTACTTC. Translated, it gives CASSDAPSYEYEQYF.

This clonotype occurred once. The CDR3 sequence: CSAPILLYMNTEAFF. The CDR3 DNA reads TGCAGTGCCCCAATCTTGCTTTACATGAACACTGAAGCTTTCTTT. This chain links TRBV20-1 with TRBJ1-1; no clear D. Germline CDR1 DFQATT, CDR2 SNEGSKA (reference sequence). CDR3 size: 15 residues. V was clipped by 6 bases and J by 0 bases, with 17 bases between them.